These T cell receptor beta chains were read from a single sample in a study of T cell responses to AZD1222 COVID-19 vaccine. Sequencing was performed with immunoSEQ multiplex PCR; in TCRdb, only in-frame clones are kept and a portion is missing. The sample includes roughly 120,000 clones, over 75% of them seen just once. This material consisted of peripheral blood, taken on day 0 of MenACWY control vaccination. Receptors originate from an adult in good health. The CDR3 runs from the conserved cysteine through the conserved F or W. A D gene is named only where the DNA matches it firmly. A row's size may be missing; if present it is once, few, many or a size class.

CDR3nt: TGTGCCAGCAGCCAAGCCGGGACTAGCAGATACGAGCAGTACTTC; CDR3aa: CASSQAGTSRYEQYF; abundance: .; v_gene: TRBV3-1/TRBV3-2; j_gene: TRBJ2-7; d_gene: TRBD2
CDR3nt: TGTGCCAGCAGTATCACAATCTACGAGCAGTACTTC; CDR3aa: CASSITIYEQYF; abundance: .; v_gene: TRBV28; j_gene: TRBJ2-7; d_gene: .
CDR3nt: TGTGCCAGCAGCTTCAGTAGTGGGGCCAACGTCCTGACTTTC; CDR3aa: CASSFSSGANVLTF; abundance: .; v_gene: TRBV11-2; j_gene: TRBJ2-6; d_gene: .
CDR3nt: TGTGCCAGCAGCTTGAGAAAACAAAGTTACGAGCAGTACTTC; CDR3aa: CASSLRKQSYEQYF; abundance: .; v_gene: TRBV7-2; j_gene: TRBJ2-7; d_gene: .
CDR3nt: TGTGCCAGCAGTGAAGCCCCGGACAGGGGGAGCAATCAGCCCCAGCATTTT; CDR3aa: CASSEAPDRGSNQPQHF; abundance: .; v_gene: TRBV2; j_gene: TRBJ1-5; d_gene: TRBD1
CDR3nt: TGTGCCAGCAGTTCCTCCGGGACTGAAGCTTTCTTT; CDR3aa: CASSSSGTEAFF; abundance: .; v_gene: TRBV27; j_gene: TRBJ1-1; d_gene: .
CDR3nt: TGCGCCAGCAGCTTGGCCAGGCTGTGGGGTGAGACCCAGTACTTC; CDR3aa: CASSLARLWGETQYF; abundance: .; v_gene: TRBV5-1; j_gene: TRBJ2-5; d_gene: .
CDR3nt: TGCAGTGCTAGTTTTCTCCGGACAGGGTACCGTACTGGAGAGATTCCCTACGAGCAGTACTTC; CDR3aa: CSASFLRTGYRTGEIPYEQYF; abundance: few; v_gene: TRBV20-1; j_gene: TRBJ2-7; d_gene: TRBD1
CDR3nt: TGTGCCACCAGTAGACAGGACAATCAGCCCCAGCATTTT; CDR3aa: CATSRQDNQPQHF; abundance: .; v_gene: TRBV24-1; j_gene: TRBJ1-5; d_gene: .
CDR3nt: TGTGCCAGCAGTTCCGTGGGACCTCTAGATGGCTACACCTTC; CDR3aa: CASSSVGPLDGYTF; abundance: .; v_gene: TRBV6-5; j_gene: TRBJ1-2; d_gene: .
CDR3nt: TGTGCCAGCAGTGGGCGGACAGGCTTTGGCTACACCTTC; CDR3aa: CASSGRTGFGYTF; abundance: .; v_gene: TRBV2; j_gene: TRBJ1-2; d_gene: TRBD1
CDR3nt: TGTGCCAGCAGCTTTGCGCGTTCTGCGGGAGAGATGACCTACAATGAGCAGTTCTTC; CDR3aa: CASSFARSAGEMTYNEQFF; abundance: .; v_gene: TRBV12-1; j_gene: TRBJ2-1; d_gene: .
CDR3nt: TGTGCCACCAGCAAAACCCCTCTCCCAAATTCACCCCTCCACTTT; CDR3aa: CATSKTPLPNSPLHF; abundance: .; v_gene: TRBV15; j_gene: TRBJ1-6; d_gene: .
CDR3nt: TGTGCCAGCAGTGTACGGACGACCGGGGAGCTGTTTTTT; CDR3aa: CASSVRTTGELFF; abundance: .; v_gene: TRBV25-1; j_gene: TRBJ2-2; d_gene: .
CDR3nt: TGTGCCAGCAGTTTAGGGCTAGCGGGAGGATCCTACGAGCAGTACTTC; CDR3aa: CASSLGLAGGSYEQYF; abundance: .; v_gene: TRBV28; j_gene: TRBJ2-7; d_gene: TRBD2
CDR3nt: TGTGCCAGCAGCCACCGACAGGGGATGAACACTGAAGCTTTCTTT; CDR3aa: CASSHRQGMNTEAFF; abundance: once; v_gene: TRBV3-1/TRBV3-2; j_gene: TRBJ1-1; d_gene: TRBD1
CDR3nt: TGTGCCAGCTCGAGCGGGATTTCCTACGAGCAGTACTTC; CDR3aa: CASSSGISYEQYF; abundance: .; v_gene: TRBV18; j_gene: TRBJ2-7; d_gene: TRBD2
CDR3nt: TGTGCCAGTAGTCTTAGCGGCTCCTACAATGAGCAGTTCTTC; CDR3aa: CASSLSGSYNEQFF; abundance: .; v_gene: TRBV19; j_gene: TRBJ2-1; d_gene: .
CDR3nt: TGTGCCAGCAGCGAGGGAAGGTGGTCAGATACGCAGTATTTT; CDR3aa: CASSEGRWSDTQYF; abundance: .; v_gene: TRBV11-2; j_gene: TRBJ2-3; d_gene: .
CDR3nt: TGTGCCAGACGGCCTCTGCGGGCCACGAACACCGGGGAGCTGTTTTTT; CDR3aa: CARRPLRATNTGELFF; abundance: .; v_gene: TRBV5-3; j_gene: TRBJ2-2; d_gene: .
CDR3nt: TGTGCCAGCAGTCCCGGGGGCGCAACTAATGAAAAACTGTTTTTT; CDR3aa: CASSPGGATNEKLFF; abundance: .; v_gene: TRBV28; j_gene: TRBJ1-4; d_gene: .
CDR3nt: TGTGCCAGCAGCTCCCGACAGGGCGATCAGCCCCAGCATTTT; CDR3aa: CASSSRQGDQPQHF; abundance: once; v_gene: TRBV7-2; j_gene: TRBJ1-5; d_gene: TRBD1
CDR3nt: TGTGCCAGCAGTTTTTTTGGACAAACGTGGGAGACCCAGTACTTC; CDR3aa: CASSFFGQTWETQYF; abundance: .; v_gene: TRBV27; j_gene: TRBJ2-5; d_gene: .
CDR3nt: TGTGCCAGCAAGCTAGCGGATCCCTACGAGCAGTACTTC; CDR3aa: CASKLADPYEQYF; abundance: .; v_gene: TRBV2; j_gene: TRBJ2-7; d_gene: TRBD2